This is a list of T cell receptor beta chains from one sample in a study of CD8 T cells in ankylosing spondylitis. One entry per CDR3 protein, called by TCRdb with MiXCR from the 5' RACE reads. The data show under 150,000 distinct CDR3 sequences, approximately 8.4% seen once. Sequenced: synovial fluid, either unsorted or a sorted T cell fraction (not recorded which). All receptors come from a male donor with ankylosing spondylitis. Both conserved end residues are part of each CDR3. A D gene is named only where the DNA matches it firmly. Not every row has a clone size; where given, it reads once, few, many or a size class.

v_gene	abundance	j_gene	d_gene	CDR3aa	CDR3nt
TRBV5-1	many	TRBJ2-7	TRBD2	CASSETSGDSYEQYF	TGCGCCAGCAGCGAGACTAGCGGGGACTCCTACGAGCAGTACTTC
TRBV3-1	.	TRBJ1-4	.	CASSQDLQGKLFF	TGTGCCAGCAGCCAAGATCTACAGGGAAAACTGTTTTTT
TRBV18	.	TRBJ1-1	.	CASSPQQLVNTEAFF	TGTGCCAGCTCACCGCAGCAGCTAGTGAACACTGAAGCTTTCTTT
TRBV12-3/TRBV12-4	.	TRBJ1-1	.	CASSLKPGLGNTEAFF	TGTGCCAGCAGTTTGAAACCAGGGCTGGGGAACACTGAAGCTTTCTTT
TRBV27	many	TRBJ1-4	.	CASSLSPGPRGGEKLFF	TGTGCCAGCAGTTTATCACCAGGACCACGGGGGGGGGAAAAACTGTTTTTT
TRBV6-1	many	TRBJ1-2	.	CASSPRVDYGYTF	TGTGCCAGCAGTCCCCGGGTAGACTATGGCTACACCTTC
TRBV7-9	.	TRBJ2-1	TRBD2	CASSGLDRRDEQFF	TGTGCCAGCAGCGGACTAGACAGAAGGGATGAGCAGTTCTTC
TRBV5-1	few	TRBJ2-7	TRBD2	CASTKQAGGTRPQTEQYF	TGCGCCAGCACAAAACAGGCTGGGGGGACTAGACCTCAGACCGAGCAGTACTTC
TRBV11-2	.	TRBJ2-3	.	CASSLVPPQGGTDTQYF	TGTGCCAGCAGCTTAGTCCCCCCGCAGGGAGGCACAGATACGCAGTATTTT
TRBV6-1	few	TRBJ1-6	.	CASRDRQSNQNSPLHF	TGTGCCAGCAGGGATCGGCAGTCGAACCAAAATTCACCCCTCCACTTT
TRBV5-1	few	TRBJ2-7	TRBD1	CASSPWTGPAYEQYF	TGCGCCAGCAGCCCCTGGACAGGGCCGGCCTACGAGCAGTACTTC
TRBV10-3	many	TRBJ2-2	.	CAISGGGRTANTGELFF	TGTGCCATCAGTGGGGGAGGCAGGACCGCGAACACCGGGGAGCTGTTTTTT
TRBV6-2/TRBV6-3	many	TRBJ1-5	TRBD1	CASSGQGDQPQHF	TGTGCCAGCTCGGGACAGGGGGACCAGCCCCAGCATTTT
TRBV27	few	TRBJ2-5	.	CASSTRSQGTETQYF	TGTGCCAGCAGCACTAGGTCGCAGGGTACCGAGACCCAGTACTTC
TRBV9	many	TRBJ2-3	TRBD2	CASSVAGGGAYTQYF	TGTGCCAGCAGCGTAGCCGGCGGGGGGGCGTATACGCAGTATTTT
TRBV25-1	few	TRBJ2-7	.	CASMGTAHTRQYF	TGTGCCAGCATGGGTACAGCCCATACGAGGCAGTACTTC
TRBV10-3	.	TRBJ2-2	TRBD1	CAIRDRGQVGELFF	TGTGCCATCAGGGACAGGGGGCAAGTCGGGGAGCTGTTTTTT
TRBV10-3	few	TRBJ1-6	.	CAIIDDPGGGSPLHF	TGTGCCATCATTGATGACCCCGGAGGGGGATCACCCCTCCACTTT
TRBV5-1	many	TRBJ2-2	TRBD2	CASSFSLAGANTGELFF	TGCGCCAGCAGCTTCTCTCTTGCGGGAGCGAACACCGGGGAGCTGTTTTTT
TRBV4-2	many	TRBJ1-5	TRBD1	CASSQDRGQINQPQHF	TGTGCCAGCAGCCAAGATAGGGGACAGATTAATCAGCCCCAGCATTTT
TRBV7-9	many	TRBJ2-7	TRBD1	CASSRGTGGSDEQYF	TGTGCCAGCAGCCGCGGAACAGGGGGCAGCGACGAGCAGTACTTC
TRBV20-1	many	TRBJ1-6	TRBD1	CSARRLGQGYNSPLHF	TGCAGTGCTAGACGACTTGGACAGGGGTATAATTCACCCCTCCACTTT
TRBV30	many	TRBJ2-5	TRBD1	CAWSTTGRETQYF	TGTGCCTGGAGTACGACAGGGAGAGAGACCCAGTACTTC
TRBV3-1	few	TRBJ1-4	.	CASSQHTGEKLFF	TGTGCCAGCAGCCAACATACGGGGGAAAAACTGTTTTTT
TRBV5-1	many	TRBJ1-2	.	CASSPISGDGYTF	TGCGCCAGCAGCCCGATCAGCGGTGATGGCTACACCTTC
TRBV5-6	many	TRBJ1-1	.	CASSLSYDTEAFF	TGTGCCAGCAGCTTGTCATACGACACTGAAGCTTTCTTT
TRBV28	.	TRBJ1-4	TRBD1	CASSLWGAGGSEKLFF	TGTGCCAGCAGTTTATGGGGAGCAGGGGGCTCGGAAAAACTGTTTTTT
TRBV28	.	TRBJ1-2	.	CASSPPRGDIYGYTF	TGTGCCAGCAGTCCCCCCCGGGGAGACATCTATGGCTACACCTTC
TRBV5-4	.	TRBJ2-2	.	CASREKANTGEVFF	TGTGCCAGCAGGGAAAAAGCGAACACCGGGGAGGTGTTTTTT
TRBV27	.	TRBJ1-2	.	CASSRDGANYGYTF	TGTGCCAGCAGCCGGGACGGAGCTAACTATGGCTACACCTTC
TRBV24-1	many	TRBJ2-2	.	CATSDTGTGGELFF	TGTGCCACCAGTGACACCGGGACCGGGGGGGAGCTGTTTTTT
TRBV7-7	many	TRBJ2-1	TRBD2	CASSFGGASYNEQFF	TGTGCTAGCAGCTTCGGGGGGGCCTCCTACAATGAGCAGTTCTTC
TRBV7-2	many	TRBJ1-1	.	CASSAGTTRGTEAFF	TGTGCCAGCAGCGCCGGGACGACCCGAGGCACTGAAGCTTTCTTT
TRBV7-6	few	TRBJ2-1	TRBD1	CASSSRRQGRSYNEQFF	TGTGCCAGCAGCTCCCGACGACAGGGACGGTCCTACAATGAGCAGTTCTTC
TRBV29-1	few	TRBJ2-3	.	CSAGLPEGDTQYF	TGCAGCGCCGGACTCCCTGAGGGAGATACGCAGTATTTT
TRBV9	many	TRBJ2-7	.	CASSVASASYEQYF	TGTGCCAGCAGCGTAGCGTCGGCATCCTACGAGCAGTACTTC